Below are 8 T cell receptor beta chains sequenced from a single sample in a study of early T cells in non-severe SARS-CoV-2 infection. Via MiXCR, TCRdb re-called the 5' RACE reads, giving one row per CDR3 protein. The profile shows about 48,000 distinct CDR3 sequences, over 5% of them singletons. The sample comprised whole blood. These receptors originate from an adult who was a healthcare worker with PCR-confirmed SARS-CoV-2 infection or an uninfected control (not recorded which).

V usage is TRBV5-1 and J usage is TRBJ2-2, with D possibly TRBD1 on 6 matching bases. The CDR3 spans 14 residues. Germline loops: CDR1 SGHRS, CDR2 YFSETQ. V shed 2 bases and J shed 5 bases, with 10 bases lying between them. The CDR3 DNA is TGCGCCAGCAGCTTCTACAGGGCTACCGGGGAGCTGTTTTTT. Translation gives CASSFYRATGELFF. The entire variable domain, with the rest obtained from reference TRBV5-1 and TRBJ2-2, is as follows: KAGVTQTPRYLIKTRGQQVTLSCSPISGHRSVSWYQQTPGQGLQFLFEYFSETQRNKGNFPGRFSGRQFSNSRSEMNVSTLELGDSALYLCASSFYRATGELFFGEGSRLTVL.

Regarding this clonotype: Just one base apart from a much larger clone, this may be a read error. The rearrangement uses TRBV10-3 and TRBJ2-1, with D uncertain. Germline V gene sequence: CDR1 ENHRY, CDR2 SYGVKD. This CDR3 is 14 amino acids long. Here the CDR3 reads CAINDEARYNGQFF. In nucleotides, the CDR3 is TGTGCCATCAATGATGAAGCTCGATACAATGGGCAGTTCTTC.

This chain links TRBV5-4 with TRBJ2-5; TRBD2 is a possible D gene (6 bases). In germline, CDR1 is SGHNT, CDR2 YYREEE (reference sequence). V dropped 0 bases and J dropped 5 bases, with 11 bases sitting between them. The CDR3 length is 14 residues. The CDR3, as DNA: TGTGCCAGCAGCTTGGCGGCTAGCGACGAGACCCAGTACTTC. This gives the protein CASSLAASDETQYF.

This clonotype appeared many times. The V call is TRBV29-1, the J call TRBJ2-7; 11 positions agree with TRBD2. J lost 3 bases, V lost 7 bases, and 2 bases had no gene match. CDR3 length: 12 residues. The germline V gene encodes CDR1 SQVTM and CDR2 ANQGSEA. For the CDR3, the DNA is TGCAGCGGACTAGCGGGGAGCTACGAGCAGTACTTC. This sequence encodes CSGLAGSYEQYF.

This clonotype has only a few counts. This chain connects TRBV2 to TRBJ2-7; no clear D gene. Trimming took off 7 bases at V and 7 bases at J, with 17 bases between the two ends. The CDR3 is 13 residues long. Per the germline V gene, CDR1 is SNHLY and CDR2 is FYNNEI. The CDR3 region has the DNA TGTGCCAGCAATGATATAGGTTTAGTTGAGCAGTACTTC. This encodes CASNDIGLVEQYF.

There are many counts of this clonotype. The chain has TRBV30 and TRBJ1-2, with TRBD1 as a possible D gene (5 bases). Per germline, CDR1 GTSNPN and CDR2 SVGIG (reference sequence). Trimming cost V 1 base and J 6 bases, with 21 bases left between them. This CDR3 comprises 16 residues. The CDR3 nucleotides are TGTGCCTGGAGTGCAGGGATGGGAGCCAAAGTGGATGGCTACACCTTC. Encoded protein: CAWSAGMGAKVDGYTF.

This clonotype is a singleton in its sample. The rearrangement joins TRBV11-3 to TRBJ2-1; 12 positions match TRBD2. Per germline, CDR1 SGHNT and CDR2 YENEEA. The CDR3 spans 17 residues. With 2 bases clipped from V and 4 bases from J, the junction kept 6 bases outside the gene matches. This chain's CDR3 is CASSLTQTSGGYNEQFF. Written as DNA, the CDR3 is TGTGCCAGCAGCTTAACACAGACTAGCGGGGGATACAATGAGCAGTTCTTC.

This clonotype was detected ten times or more. The CDR3 sequence is CASSIGQVNTEAFF. The CDR3 nucleotides are TGTGCCAGCAGCATCGGACAGGTGAACACTGAAGCTTTCTTT. V and J are TRBV9 and TRBJ1-1, with TRBD1 matching 7 bases. With V trimmed by 4 bases and J by 0 bases, 3 bases remained unmatched. The CDR3 is made up of 14 amino acids. Germline V gives CDR1 SGDLS, CDR2 YYNGEE.